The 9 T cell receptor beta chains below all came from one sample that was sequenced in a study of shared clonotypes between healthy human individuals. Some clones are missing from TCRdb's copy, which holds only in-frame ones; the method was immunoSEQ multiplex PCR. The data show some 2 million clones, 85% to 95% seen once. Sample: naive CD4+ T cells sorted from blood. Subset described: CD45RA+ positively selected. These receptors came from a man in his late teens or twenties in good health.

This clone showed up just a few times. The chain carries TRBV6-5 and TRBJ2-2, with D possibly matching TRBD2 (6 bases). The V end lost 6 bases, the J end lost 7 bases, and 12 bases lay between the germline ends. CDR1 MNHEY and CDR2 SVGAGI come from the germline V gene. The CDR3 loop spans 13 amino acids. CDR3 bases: TGTGCCAGCAGCGGGAGCAAGGGCGGGGAGCTGTTTTTT. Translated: CASSGSKGGELFF.

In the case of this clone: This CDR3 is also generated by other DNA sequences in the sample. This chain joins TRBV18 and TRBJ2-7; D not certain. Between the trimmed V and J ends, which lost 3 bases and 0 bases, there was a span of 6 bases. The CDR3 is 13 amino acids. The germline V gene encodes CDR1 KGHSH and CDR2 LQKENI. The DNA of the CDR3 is TGTGCCAGCTCACCTTCGCGCTCCTACGAGCAGTACTTC. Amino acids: CASSPSRSYEQYF.

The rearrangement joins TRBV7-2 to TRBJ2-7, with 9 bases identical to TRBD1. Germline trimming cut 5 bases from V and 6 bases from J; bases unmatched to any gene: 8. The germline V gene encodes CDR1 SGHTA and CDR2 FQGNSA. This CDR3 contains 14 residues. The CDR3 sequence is CASSTWTGVVEQYF. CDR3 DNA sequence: TGTGCCAGCAGCACATGGACAGGGGTGGTCGAGCAGTACTTC. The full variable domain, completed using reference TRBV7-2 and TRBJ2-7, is GAGVSQSPSNKVTEKGKDVELRCDPISGHTALYWYRQSLGQGLEFLIYFQGNSAPDKSGLPSDRFSAERTGGSVSTLTIQRTQQEDSAVYLCASSTWTGVVEQYFGPGTRLTVT.

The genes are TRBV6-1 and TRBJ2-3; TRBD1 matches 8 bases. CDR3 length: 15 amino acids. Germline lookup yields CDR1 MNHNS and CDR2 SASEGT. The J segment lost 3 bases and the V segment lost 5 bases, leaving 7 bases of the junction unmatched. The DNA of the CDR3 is TGTGCCAGCAGTTCACGACAGGGGAAGACAGATACGCAGTATTTT. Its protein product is CASSSRQGKTDTQYF.

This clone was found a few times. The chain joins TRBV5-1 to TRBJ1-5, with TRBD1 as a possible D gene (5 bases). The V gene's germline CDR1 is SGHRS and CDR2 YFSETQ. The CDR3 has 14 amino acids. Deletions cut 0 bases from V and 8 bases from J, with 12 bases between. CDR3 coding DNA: TGCGCCAGCAGCTTGGGACTGGGACGGGAGCCCCAGCATTTT. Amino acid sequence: CASSLGLGREPQHF.

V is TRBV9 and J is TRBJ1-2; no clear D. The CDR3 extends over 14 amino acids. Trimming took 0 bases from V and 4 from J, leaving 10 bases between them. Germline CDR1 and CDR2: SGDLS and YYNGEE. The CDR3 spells CASSVGHPAYGYTF. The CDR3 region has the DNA TGTGCCAGCAGCGTAGGGCACCCTGCCTATGGCTACACCTTC.

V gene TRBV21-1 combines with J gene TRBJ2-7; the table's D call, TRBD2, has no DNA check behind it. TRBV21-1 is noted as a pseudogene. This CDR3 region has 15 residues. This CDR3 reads CASRLPGRNSYEQYF. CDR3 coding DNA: TGTGCCAGCAGACTACCGGGAAGGAACTCCTACGAGCAGTACTTC.

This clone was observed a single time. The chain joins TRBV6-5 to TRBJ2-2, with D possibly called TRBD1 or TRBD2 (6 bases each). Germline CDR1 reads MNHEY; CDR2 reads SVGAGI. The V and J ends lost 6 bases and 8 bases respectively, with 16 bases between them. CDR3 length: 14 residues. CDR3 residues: CASSLWGARGELFF. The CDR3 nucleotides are TGTGCCAGCAGCCTCTGGGGGGCTCGGGGGGAGCTGTTTTTT.

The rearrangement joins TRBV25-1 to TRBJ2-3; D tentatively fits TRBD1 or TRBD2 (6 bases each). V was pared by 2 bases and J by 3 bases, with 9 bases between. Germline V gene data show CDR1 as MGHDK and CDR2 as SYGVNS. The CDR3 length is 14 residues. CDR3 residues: CASSERGGTDTQYF. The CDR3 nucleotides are TGTGCCAGCAGTGAAAGAGGGGGGACAGATACGCAGTATTTT.